This T cell receptor beta chain was sequenced during a study of beta chain features in type 1 diabetes. Unmatched junction bases numbered 4, after V lost 3 bases and J lost 1 base. The CDR3 is made up of 18 amino acids. The V gene's germline CDR1 is LNHDA and CDR2 SQIVND (reference sequence). Expressed TCRB transcripts were sequenced, since all the RNA that had been isolated was reverse transcribed. Only in-frame clones appear in the TCRdb table, and some are missing; sequencing was by immunoSEQ multiplex PCR. Of roughly 310,000 clones in the sample, 11% were seen once. Once sorted, every population was more than 95% pure. Regarding this clone: The antigen is not known.

Study-wide points: Patients' naive, central memory and Treg TCRB repertoires seemed closer to one another than those of healthy donors.

The rearrangement links TRBV19 to TRBJ2-1; 15 bases agree with TRBD2. What was sequenced was naive CD4+ T cells from blood. This TCR derives from a woman in her twenties or thirties in good health. CDR3 sequence (DNA): TGTGCCAGTAGTATTGGACTAGCGGGAGGGGATTCCTACAATGAGCAGTTCTTC. Translating gives CASSIGLAGGDSYNEQFF.